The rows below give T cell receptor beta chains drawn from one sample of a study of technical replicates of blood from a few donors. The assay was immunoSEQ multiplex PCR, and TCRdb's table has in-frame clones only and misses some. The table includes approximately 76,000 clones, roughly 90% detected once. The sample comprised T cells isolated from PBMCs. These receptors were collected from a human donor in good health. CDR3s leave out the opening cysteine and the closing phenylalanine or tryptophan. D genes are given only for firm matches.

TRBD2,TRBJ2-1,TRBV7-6,ASSLSGTSGGLYNEQF
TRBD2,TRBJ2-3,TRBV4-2,ASSQGLAGVSTDTQY
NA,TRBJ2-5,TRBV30,AWSPSGQETQY
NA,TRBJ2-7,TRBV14,ASSQEPFGQPAGWQY
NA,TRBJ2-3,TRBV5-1,ASSFTLTSTDTQY
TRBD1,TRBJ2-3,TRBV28,ASRSQGVDTQY
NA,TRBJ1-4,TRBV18,ASSPGPGEKLF
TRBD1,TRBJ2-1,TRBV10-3,AIRGTGSDNEQF
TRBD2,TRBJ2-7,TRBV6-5,ASRTLAGVPYEQY
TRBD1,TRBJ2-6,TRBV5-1,ASSRGTGKAGANVLT
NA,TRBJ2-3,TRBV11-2,ASSLLLGGSTSTDTQY
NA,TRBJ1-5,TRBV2,ASSWEGTYSNQPQH
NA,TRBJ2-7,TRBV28,ASSLRRRYEQY
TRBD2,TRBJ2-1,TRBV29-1,SVEDIGLARKAYNEQF
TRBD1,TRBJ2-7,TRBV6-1,ASRDRDGDEQY
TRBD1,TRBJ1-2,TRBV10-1,ASSLTGEDGYT
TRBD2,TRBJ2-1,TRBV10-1,ASSESLAGEHNEQF
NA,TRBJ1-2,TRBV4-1,ASSQDWAGRGNGYT
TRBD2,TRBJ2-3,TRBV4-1,ASSQGALAGGPHTDTQY
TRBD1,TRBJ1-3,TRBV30,AWRLTGVDTIY
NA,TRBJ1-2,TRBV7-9,ASGTGQGWGYT
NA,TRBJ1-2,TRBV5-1,ASSLAETGQLYGYT
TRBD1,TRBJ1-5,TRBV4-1,ASRQTGGRNQPQH
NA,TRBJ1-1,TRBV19,ASSIRPGEAF
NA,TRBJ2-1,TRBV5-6,ASSLGAYEQF
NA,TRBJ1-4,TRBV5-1,ASSLAGGAGEKLF
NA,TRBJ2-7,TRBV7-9,ASSPNYEQY
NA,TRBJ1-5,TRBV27,ASSARSLGRDNQPQH
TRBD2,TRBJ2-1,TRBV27,ASSLFGLAGPRNNEQF
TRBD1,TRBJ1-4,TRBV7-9,ASSLSRTGSEKLF
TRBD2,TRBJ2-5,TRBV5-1,ASSSRSGGGETQY
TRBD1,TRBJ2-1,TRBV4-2,ASSQETGSLDNEQF
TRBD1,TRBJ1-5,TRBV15,ATSREDRRNSNQPQH
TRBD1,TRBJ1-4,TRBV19,ASRWTGEGKLF
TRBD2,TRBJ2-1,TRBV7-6,ASSPDPGTSGGNEQF
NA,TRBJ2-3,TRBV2,ASSAGTGSTDTQY
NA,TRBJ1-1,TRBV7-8,ASSLEGGTEAF